This T cell receptor (beta chain) was captured by sequencing in a study of blood T cell repertoires in COVID-19. This clone was seen only a few times. The CDR3 is 15 residues long. V shed 8 bases and J 2 bases; nucleotides not matched to a gene: 5. The repertoire was sequenced with immunoSEQ multiplex PCR; TCRdb's copy has only in-frame clones and lacks some. The sample carries around 240,000 clones, approximately 82% recorded once. This sequence originates from an elderly woman with acute or convalescent COVID-19. The chain links TRBV23-1 to TRBJ2-1; 11 bases align to TRBD2. TRBV23-1 is noted as an ORF with a role that remains uncertain. The sequenced sample consisted of peripheral blood. The CDR3 DNA follows: TGCGCCAGCGAACTAGCGGGAGTTACCTACAATGAGCAGTTCTTC. The encoded protein is CASELAGVTYNEQFF.